This is a list of T cell receptor beta chains from one sample in a study of blood T cell repertoires in COVID-19. TCRdb's table, derived via immunoSEQ multiplex PCR, lists solely in-frame clones and lacks some. The data show under 450,000 clones, with more than 65% seen just once and over 0.95% held by the top ten. Sequencing was performed on peripheral blood. Receptors were obtained from a human donor with acute or convalescent COVID-19. The donor label of this sample is uncertain. The CDR3 runs from the conserved cysteine through the conserved F or W. A D gene is named only where the DNA matches it firmly. Clone size, where shown, is once, few, many, or a class for clones that have expanded.

cdr3_aa cdr3_nt d_call v_call clone_size j_call
CASSGSTSYLQETQYF TGTGCCAGCAGTGGATCGACTAGCTATCTACAGGAGACCCAGTACTTC TRBD2 TRBV25-1 . TRBJ2-5
CASSTRSYSGNTIYF TGTGCCAGCAGTACCCGGAGTTACTCTGGAAACACCATATATTTT . TRBV28 . TRBJ1-3
CASSWRGGPYEQYF TGTGCCAGCAGTTGGCGGGGGGGCCCCTACGAGCAGTACTTC TRBD2 TRBV28 . TRBJ2-7
CASSMLEGAQHF TGTGCCAGCAGCATGCTCGAAGGGGCCCAGCATTTT . TRBV2 . TRBJ1-5
CASSYSGRGNEQFF TGTGCCAGCAGTTACTCTGGGAGGGGCAATGAGCAGTTCTTC TRBD2 TRBV6-2/TRBV6-3 . TRBJ2-1
CASREDRDTGNTIYF TGTGCAAGTCGCGAGGACAGGGACACTGGAAACACCATATATTTT . TRBV12-2 . TRBJ1-3
CASSEERQGTAGELFF TGTGCCAGCAGTGAAGAACGACAGGGAACGGCCGGGGAGCTGTTTTTT TRBD1 TRBV2 . TRBJ2-2
CASSFGGQGNYGYTF TGCGCCAGCAGCTTTGGGGGACAGGGGAATTATGGCTACACCTTC TRBD1 TRBV5-1 . TRBJ1-2
CASSSIAGVYEQYF TGTGCCAGCAGCTCAATAGCGGGAGTCTACGAGCAGTACTTC TRBD2 TRBV5-6 . TRBJ2-7
CASSASLGGYTEAFF TGTGCCAGCAGCGCGTCCCTGGGGGGATACACTGAAGCTTTCTTT . TRBV11-2 . TRBJ1-1
CATSDRTGGAIYEQYF TGTGCCACCAGTGACCGAACAGGGGGCGCGATCTACGAGCAGTACTTC TRBD1 TRBV24-1 . TRBJ2-7
CATSGQVGDTQYF TGTGCCACCAGCGGACAGGTTGGGGATACGCAGTATTTT TRBD1 TRBV10-3 . TRBJ2-3
CASSLGGTTNTGELFF TGTGCCAGCAGCTTAGGGGGCACAACGAACACCGGGGAGCTGTTTTTT . TRBV7-8 . TRBJ2-2
CASSKPGQGSYEQYF TGTGCCAGCAGCAAACCGGGACAGGGTTCGTACGAGCAGTACTTC . TRBV21-1 once TRBJ2-7
CASSYGSTVPLPLHF TGTGCCAGCAGTTACGGTTCGACAGTACCTCTTCCCCTCCACTTT . TRBV6-2/TRBV6-3 . TRBJ1-6
CASSLRRDSGKSNQPQHF TGTGCCAGCAGCTTAAGGCGCGATTCAGGGAAGAGCAATCAGCCCCAGCATTTT . TRBV7-8 . TRBJ1-5
CASSLDRVVYEQYF TGTGCCAGCAGTCTGGACAGGGTGGTCTACGAGCAGTACTTC TRBD1 TRBV28 . TRBJ2-7
CASRSTRDRGPYEQYF TGTGCCAGCAGATCAACCCGGGACAGGGGGCCGTACGAGCAGTACTTC TRBD1 TRBV7-9 . TRBJ2-7
CASSLWASGNNEQFF TGTGCCAGCAGCTTATGGGCTAGCGGTAACAATGAGCAGTTCTTC TRBD2 TRBV7-9 . TRBJ2-1
CASSKGQGTNGYTF TGTGCCAGCAGCAAAGGACAGGGCACGAATGGCTACACCTTC TRBD1 TRBV7-8 . TRBJ1-2
CASSTGLAGGPSYNEQFF TGCGCCAGCAGCACGGGACTAGCGGGGGGGCCGTCCTACAATGAGCAGTTCTTC TRBD2 TRBV5-1 . TRBJ2-1
CASSMGRENTEAFF TGTGCCAGTAGTATGGGGAGGGAGAACACTGAAGCTTTCTTT . TRBV19 . TRBJ1-1
CASSYPRGGTGELFF TGTGCCAGCAGTTACCCCCGGGGGGGTACCGGGGAGCTGTTTTTT TRBD2 TRBV6-6 . TRBJ2-2
CASVGTTLGATQYF TGTGCCAGCGTGGGGACTACCCTCGGGGCGACCCAGTACTTC TRBD2 TRBV2 few TRBJ2-5
CASSLTGYQPQHF TGTGCCAGCAGTCTTACAGGGTATCAGCCCCAGCATTTT . TRBV2 few TRBJ1-5
CASSYGLGGGRETQYF TGTGCCAGCAGTTATGGTCTGGGAGGCGGGCGAGAGACCCAGTACTTC . TRBV6-5 . TRBJ2-5
CASSLTGSNEQFF TGTGCCAGCAGCTTAACGGGTAGTAATGAGCAGTTCTTC . TRBV7-2 once TRBJ2-1
CASGSRLAVDTQYF TGTGCCAGCGGAAGTAGGCTAGCGGTGGATACGCAGTATTTT TRBD2 TRBV7-2 . TRBJ2-3
CASSLEGQGIHEQYF TGCGCCAGCAGCTTGGAAGGTCAGGGGATCCACGAGCAGTACTTC . TRBV5-1 few TRBJ2-7
CASRRQGSYEKLFF TGTGCCAGCAGACGACAGGGTTCTTATGAAAAACTGTTTTTT TRBD1 TRBV2 . TRBJ1-4
CASSHLAQGNEQYF TGTGCCAGCAGCCACCTGGCTCAGGGAAACGAGCAGTACTTC . TRBV3-1/TRBV3-2 . TRBJ2-7
CASSYRGQGQFF TGTGCCAGCAGCTACAGGGGTCAAGGGCAGTTCTTC TRBD1 TRBV5-4 . TRBJ2-1
CASSQLAGVGEQFF TGTGCCAGCAGCCAATTAGCGGGAGTGGGGGAGCAGTTCTTC TRBD2 TRBV3-1/TRBV3-2 . TRBJ2-1
CATSDGHGTVQETQYF TGTGCCACCAGTGATGGCCACGGGACAGTTCAAGAGACCCAGTACTTC TRBD1 TRBV24-1 . TRBJ2-5
CASSIGGSEAFF TGTGCCAGTAGTATAGGCGGCTCTGAAGCTTTCTTT . TRBV19 . TRBJ1-1
CASWGVDTYEQFF TGTGCCAGCTGGGGTGTGGACACATATGAGCAGTTCTTC . TRBV28 . TRBJ2-1
CASSSRGMSDTQYF TGTGCCAGCAGCTCCAGGGGGATGTCAGATACGCAGTATTTT TRBD1 TRBV27 . TRBJ2-3
CASSLGGATNEKLFF TGTGCCAGCAGTCTAGGGGGCGCAACTAATGAAAAACTGTTTTTT TRBD1 TRBV6-2/TRBV6-3 . TRBJ1-4
CASQGIQSQHF TGTGCCAGCCAGGGGATCCAGTCCCAGCATTTT . TRBV6-4 . TRBJ1-5
CASSLLQGATGTEAFF TGTGCCAGCAGCCTGTTACAGGGGGCGACGGGCACTGAAGCTTTCTTT TRBD1 TRBV5-8 . TRBJ1-1
CASSPQGVGNQPQHF TGTGCCAGCAGTCCACAGGGTGTAGGCAATCAGCCCCAGCATTTT . TRBV6-5 . TRBJ1-5
CASRNQGQHTEAFF TGTGCCAGCAGAAACCAGGGACAGCACACTGAAGCTTTCTTT TRBD1 TRBV6-5 . TRBJ1-1
CASSPQGAGTEAFF TGTGCCAGCAGCCCACAGGGGGCGGGAACTGAAGCTTTCTTT TRBD1 TRBV7-8 . TRBJ1-1
CASSPPGAGTEQYF TGTGCCAGCAGCCCCCCCGGAGCGGGCACCGAGCAGTACTTC . TRBV9 once TRBJ2-7
CAWSVGQGMNTEAFF TGTGCCTGGAGTGTGGGACAGGGGATGAACACTGAAGCTTTCTTT TRBD1 TRBV30 once TRBJ1-1
CASSAQGLTEQYF TGTGCCAGTAGCGCTCAGGGGTTGACCGAGCAGTACTTC . TRBV19 . TRBJ2-7
CASSYLPQQGWRGYTF TGTGCCAGCAGTTACTTACCCCAACAGGGTTGGAGAGGCTACACCTTC . TRBV28 . TRBJ1-2
CASKTSGTGDTGELFF TGTGCCAGCAAAACTAGCGGGACGGGGGACACCGGGGAGCTGTTTTTT TRBD2 TRBV7-9 . TRBJ2-2
CASSFGTGQPNYGYTF TGTGCCAGCAGCTTCGGGACAGGCCAACCTAACTATGGCTACACCTTC TRBD1 TRBV5-4 . TRBJ1-2
CAWSVLGQGRGYTF TGTGCCTGGAGTGTCCTTGGACAGGGCCGTGGCTACACCTTC TRBD1 TRBV30 . TRBJ1-2
CASRLSEGTETQYF TGTGCCAGCAGGCTATCCGAGGGAACGGAGACCCAGTACTTC . TRBV2 . TRBJ2-5
CASSTGLAGGGIGEQFF TGTGCCAGCAGCACCGGACTAGCGGGGGGGGGAATAGGTGAGCAGTTCTTC TRBD2 TRBV11-2 . TRBJ2-1
CASSRTSSNQPQHF TGTGCCAGCAGTCGGACTTCTAGCAATCAGCCCCAGCATTTT . TRBV6-2/TRBV6-3 . TRBJ1-5
CASSEQGLGNQPQHF TGCGCCAGCAGTGAGCAGGGTCTAGGAAATCAGCCCCAGCATTTT . TRBV10-2 . TRBJ1-5
CASSHSQPGPNQPQHF TGTGCCAGCAGCCACAGCCAGCCAGGGCCCAATCAGCCCCAGCATTTT . TRBV14 . TRBJ1-5
CASSPWTGSYTF TGTGCCAGCAGTCCTTGGACAGGGAGCTACACCTTC TRBD1 TRBV28 . TRBJ1-2
CASSLFGTVTNYGYTF TGTGCCAGCAGCTTATTTGGGACAGTGACAAACTATGGCTACACCTTC TRBD1 TRBV7-8 . TRBJ1-2
CASSGFGTEAFF TGTGCCAGTAGTGGCTTTGGCACTGAAGCTTTCTTT . TRBV19 . TRBJ1-1